This is a list of T cell receptor beta chains from one sample in a study of Tregs in tolerant kidney transplant recipients. The protocol was immunoSEQ multiplex PCR, while the TCRdb copy is restricted to in-frame clones and leaves out a portion. The sample lists around 230,000 clones; 84% were seen once. The specimen sequenced was CD4+ T cells from blood. These receptor sequences come from a human donor in good health. The conserved cysteine and the conserved F or W are not part of the CDR3 here.

j_call | v_call | cdr3_aa
TRBJ2-1 | TRBV18 | ASSRGLAGANNEQF
TRBJ2-1 | TRBV5-4 | ASSVTGTLNEQF
TRBJ2-2 | TRBV15 | ATSRGTANTGELF
TRBJ1-1 | TRBV11-2 | ASSLEGKGAF
TRBJ2-6 | TRBV5-4 | ASSAPGRSSGANVLT
TRBJ2-7 | TRBV19 | ASSIPPQSEQY
TRBJ2-3 | TRBV5-1 | ASSLPGQGELGTQY
TRBJ2-5 | TRBV5-1 | ASSFQGKETQY
TRBJ2-2 | TRBV7-3 | ASSLDSHTGELF
TRBJ2-3 | TRBV5-1 | ASSSGQGADTQY
TRBJ2-1 | TRBV18 | ASSPLTSGSIYNEQF
TRBJ1-3 | TRBV11-2 | ASSLGGNTIY
TRBJ1-5 | TRBV7-2 | ASSLEVFVGNQPQH
TRBJ1-4 | TRBV6-1 | ASSPGQGVEKLF
TRBJ1-1 | TRBV5-1 | ASSSRRGTRNTEAF
TRBJ1-2 | TRBV6-6 | ASSYKGYGYT
TRBJ1-6 | TRBV5-4 | ASSLYGYNSPLH
TRBJ1-1 | TRBV10-3 | AISGGVGNTEAF
TRBJ2-2 | TRBV4-1 | ASSPGQGYTGELF
TRBJ2-3 | TRBV5-1 | ASSLGTTGGTDTQY
TRBJ2-2 | TRBV19 | ASSTRQGGIGELF
TRBJ2-5 | TRBV2 | ASSARRAGGYQETQY
TRBJ1-1 | TRBV6-5 | ASSYWVEAF
TRBJ1-5 | TRBV19 | ASSQGEVNQPQH
TRBJ2-2 | TRBV18 | ASSSYRGSDTGELF
TRBJ2-2 | TRBV18 | ASSSRQGANTGELF
TRBJ2-2 | TRBV5-1 | ASRTREGAGELF
TRBJ2-5 | TRBV4-1 | ASSRKLAEQETQY
TRBJ2-3 | TRBV30 | AWSVFSPGGDTQY
TRBJ2-5 | TRBV7-9 | ASSHRRDQETQY
TRBJ1-2 | TRBV5-4 | ASSSQTGLT
TRBJ2-7 | TRBV5-6 | ASSLVGTGIYEQY
TRBJ1-1 | TRBV18 | ASSPQKNTEAF
TRBJ2-3 | TRBV9 | ASSVGRSADTQY
TRBJ1-1 | TRBV5-6 | ASSLGPRASTEAF
TRBJ1-2 | TRBV19 | ASRSRGQNYGYT
TRBJ1-3 | TRBV10-3 | AISPDRFGNTIY
TRBJ1-4 | TRBV7-9 | ASSLLDATNEKLF
TRBJ1-3 | TRBV5-5 | ASSRLQAISGNTIY
TRBJ2-3 | TRBV19 | ASSILGTDTQY
TRBJ2-1 | TRBV6-5 | ASSYGRGVHEQF
TRBJ1-3 | TRBV7-3 | ASSRTGSAGNTIY
TRBJ2-3 | TRBV25-1 | ASSEYRGADTQY
TRBJ1-2 | TRBV5-4 | ASSLVFNYGYT
TRBJ1-2 | TRBV4-1 | ASSQVWTARIYGYT
TRBJ2-3 | TRBV2 | ASIVGGTQY
TRBJ2-2 | TRBV2 | ASSGAVSGELF
TRBJ1-1 | TRBV21-1 | ASSLRERHSRKNTEAF
TRBJ1-5 | TRBV6-5 | ASHPRASNQPQH
TRBJ1-6 | TRBV7-2 | ASSLELAGSPLH
TRBJ2-2 | TRBV10-3 | AISEPLTSLPPGELF
TRBJ2-7 | TRBV9 | ASSVDGLTTEQY
TRBJ2-1 | TRBV18 | ASSPPSRVGEQF
TRBJ2-7 | TRBV7-9 | ASSQTGTAMY
TRBJ2-2 | TRBV5-1 | ASSPLGGASGGELF
TRBJ2-7 | TRBV25-1 | ASSERYEQY
TRBJ1-3 | TRBV16 | ASSPQGSGNTIY
TRBJ1-4 | TRBV30 | AWSVWAPFGANEKLF
TRBJ2-5 | TRBV10-3 | AISESSWGRVTQY
TRBJ2-7 | TRBV14 | ASSHSGDEQY